Here is one T cell receptor beta chain with its context. What it recognizes is unknown. The data belong to a study of CD4 T cell repertoires in COVID-19. Study-level information: CFSE-low cells expanded 10 days with IL-2, then restimulated with other coronavirus spikes. Findings and caveats of the study: Two or all three memory subsets shared several highly expanded SARS-CoV-2-reactive clonotypes.

Germline assignment: CDR1 SGHVS and CDR2 FQNEAQ. Trimming took 4 bases from V and 3 from J, leaving 10 bases between them. The CDR3 length is 14 residues. The memory T cells were sequenced right after ex vivo isolation, without culture. Data came from immunoSEQ multiplex PCR; TCRdb stores just in-frame clones and leaves some out. The sample includes 65,000 to 95,000 clones, 80% to 90% of them seen just once. The chain carries TRBV7-8 and TRBJ1-5; TRBD1 might be the D (6 bases). The TCR was taken from a human donor who had COVID-19. Source: CD4+ T cells from peripheral blood, taken after recovery from COVID-19. CDR3 loop: CASSYEGHNQPQHF. CDR3 coding DNA: TGTGCCAGCAGCTACGAGGGACACAATCAGCCCCAGCATTTT.